This is a list of T cell receptor beta chains from one sample in a study of T cell responses to AZD1222 COVID-19 vaccine. Assay used: immunoSEQ multiplex PCR; TCRdb lists only in-frame clones, some missing. This sample carries 100,000 or so clones, more than 70% of them seen once, and the ten largest clones take roughly a tenth. The input for sequencing was peripheral blood, taken 28 days after the second AZD1222 dose. All receptors derive from an adult who received the AZD1222 COVID-19 vaccine. Each CDR3 is given with its conserved first and last residue. The order of the fields is CDR3 protein, CDR3 length, D gene, J gene, V gene. A D gene is named only where the DNA matches it firmly.

cdr3_aa: CASSQAGTGNEKLFF; cdr3_length: 15; d_call: TRBD1; j_call: TRBJ1-4; v_call: TRBV4-1
cdr3_aa: CASSFELASGRALNTGELFF; cdr3_length: 20; d_call: TRBD2; j_call: TRBJ2-2; v_call: TRBV7-8
cdr3_aa: CAWRSLGQPNNEQFF; cdr3_length: 15; d_call: NA; j_call: TRBJ2-1; v_call: TRBV30
cdr3_aa: CASSPTRGPLGELFF; cdr3_length: 15; d_call: NA; j_call: TRBJ2-2; v_call: TRBV25-1
cdr3_aa: CASSQVGTGPDGYTF; cdr3_length: 15; d_call: NA; j_call: TRBJ1-2; v_call: TRBV3-1/TRBV3-2
cdr3_aa: CSVLRTGDQYF; cdr3_length: 11; d_call: TRBD1; j_call: TRBJ2-7; v_call: TRBV29-1
cdr3_aa: CASSSTGSNGYTF; cdr3_length: 13; d_call: NA; j_call: TRBJ1-2; v_call: TRBV5-4
cdr3_aa: CASSQGQPNTEAFF; cdr3_length: 14; d_call: NA; j_call: TRBJ1-1; v_call: TRBV3-1/TRBV3-2
cdr3_aa: CASSPGSQGGYTF; cdr3_length: 13; d_call: NA; j_call: TRBJ1-2; v_call: TRBV7-8
cdr3_aa: CASSLGTGVYNEQFF; cdr3_length: 15; d_call: TRBD1; j_call: TRBJ2-1; v_call: TRBV5-6
cdr3_aa: CASSGMGETEAFF; cdr3_length: 13; d_call: NA; j_call: TRBJ1-1; v_call: TRBV5-1
cdr3_aa: CSVRSRAPGGTGELFF; cdr3_length: 16; d_call: NA; j_call: TRBJ2-2; v_call: TRBV29-1
cdr3_aa: CASSPVTGPYGYTF; cdr3_length: 14; d_call: TRBD1; j_call: TRBJ1-2; v_call: TRBV6-5
cdr3_aa: CASSSTWTDKLFF; cdr3_length: 13; d_call: NA; j_call: TRBJ1-4; v_call: TRBV6-5
cdr3_aa: CASIQRTGNGYTF; cdr3_length: 13; d_call: TRBD1; j_call: TRBJ1-2; v_call: TRBV6-5
cdr3_aa: CASSLWETAGYNEQFF; cdr3_length: 16; d_call: NA; j_call: TRBJ2-1; v_call: TRBV5-1
cdr3_aa: CASSLDGQSSGNTIYF; cdr3_length: 16; d_call: NA; j_call: TRBJ1-3; v_call: TRBV2
cdr3_aa: CASSFFDTQYF; cdr3_length: 11; d_call: NA; j_call: TRBJ2-3; v_call: TRBV7-2
cdr3_aa: CASSQGPETQYF; cdr3_length: 12; d_call: NA; j_call: TRBJ2-5; v_call: TRBV16
cdr3_aa: CAWSVLTGRNTEAFF; cdr3_length: 15; d_call: NA; j_call: TRBJ1-1; v_call: TRBV30
cdr3_aa: CASTLGLNSYNEQFF; cdr3_length: 15; d_call: NA; j_call: TRBJ2-1; v_call: TRBV19
cdr3_aa: CASSPGTGYSPLHF; cdr3_length: 14; d_call: TRBD1; j_call: TRBJ1-6; v_call: TRBV27
cdr3_aa: CASSPWEGGQETQYF; cdr3_length: 15; d_call: NA; j_call: TRBJ2-5; v_call: TRBV28
cdr3_aa: CASSLGPLAGELFF; cdr3_length: 14; d_call: NA; j_call: TRBJ2-2; v_call: TRBV5-1
cdr3_aa: CASSVRKREGRPYSNQPQHF; cdr3_length: 20; d_call: NA; j_call: TRBJ1-5; v_call: TRBV6-1
cdr3_aa: CASSPIAGSTDTQYF; cdr3_length: 15; d_call: TRBD2; j_call: TRBJ2-3; v_call: TRBV18
cdr3_aa: CASSPRSGLADNTGELFF; cdr3_length: 18; d_call: TRBD2; j_call: TRBJ2-2; v_call: TRBV4-1
cdr3_aa: CASSALSMGGEAFF; cdr3_length: 14; d_call: NA; j_call: TRBJ1-1; v_call: TRBV7-9
cdr3_aa: CASSPLDTQYF; cdr3_length: 11; d_call: NA; j_call: TRBJ2-3; v_call: TRBV7-8
cdr3_aa: CASSQGEGDTLMNTEAFF; cdr3_length: 18; d_call: NA; j_call: TRBJ1-1; v_call: TRBV4-1
cdr3_aa: CASSPTPASGANVLTF; cdr3_length: 16; d_call: NA; j_call: TRBJ2-6; v_call: TRBV5-6
cdr3_aa: CASTSGGGNGYTF; cdr3_length: 13; d_call: NA; j_call: TRBJ1-2; v_call: TRBV4-2
cdr3_aa: CASSVFDKTNYGYTF; cdr3_length: 15; d_call: NA; j_call: TRBJ1-2; v_call: TRBV9
cdr3_aa: CASSLGTGSTDTQYF; cdr3_length: 15; d_call: TRBD1; j_call: TRBJ2-3; v_call: TRBV7-7
cdr3_aa: CAWSGGDTNLPEQYF; cdr3_length: 15; d_call: NA; j_call: TRBJ2-7; v_call: TRBV30
cdr3_aa: CASSVEAETYNEQFF; cdr3_length: 15; d_call: NA; j_call: TRBJ2-1; v_call: TRBV9
cdr3_aa: CASSFGHKINNEQFF; cdr3_length: 15; d_call: NA; j_call: TRBJ2-1; v_call: TRBV5-1
cdr3_aa: CASRNLADTQYF; cdr3_length: 12; d_call: NA; j_call: TRBJ2-3; v_call: TRBV6-5
cdr3_aa: CASRLAGGTQYF; cdr3_length: 12; d_call: TRBD2; j_call: TRBJ2-5; v_call: TRBV6-5
cdr3_aa: CASSLSPAGGPGEQYF; cdr3_length: 16; d_call: TRBD2; j_call: TRBJ2-7; v_call: TRBV27
cdr3_aa: CAISTPGERGYTF; cdr3_length: 13; d_call: NA; j_call: TRBJ1-2; v_call: TRBV10-3
cdr3_aa: CAWSPGTGTTRMSTDTQYF; cdr3_length: 19; d_call: TRBD1; j_call: TRBJ2-3; v_call: TRBV30
cdr3_aa: CASSFGGVQPGELFF; cdr3_length: 15; d_call: NA; j_call: TRBJ2-2; v_call: TRBV5-4
cdr3_aa: CSVPTSGRPYNEQFF; cdr3_length: 15; d_call: TRBD2; j_call: TRBJ2-1; v_call: TRBV29-1
cdr3_aa: CASSLGGNSYEQYF; cdr3_length: 14; d_call: NA; j_call: TRBJ2-7; v_call: TRBV5-1
cdr3_aa: CASSIAGGPDNEQFF; cdr3_length: 15; d_call: TRBD1; j_call: TRBJ2-1; v_call: TRBV19
cdr3_aa: CATSRDAGSYGYTF; cdr3_length: 14; d_call: NA; j_call: TRBJ1-2; v_call: TRBV15